This is a list of T cell receptor beta chains from one sample in a study of siplizumab effects on memory and regulatory T cells. Profiled with immunoSEQ multiplex PCR; TCRdb holds only in-frame clones, not every one. The table shows fewer than 9,500 clones, with roughly three quarters occurring only once. The sample taken for sequencing was effector memory CD8+ T cells sorted from blood. These receptors all come from a human donor in good health. The CDR3 runs from the conserved cysteine through the conserved F or W. A D gene is named only where the DNA matches it firmly. Not every row has a clone size; where given, it reads once, few, many or a size class.

clone_size: .; d_call: .; j_call: TRBJ2-7; v_call: TRBV7-8; cdr3_aa: CASSLLRTQGIYEQYF; cdr3_nt: TGTGCCAGCAGCTTACTTCGGACACAGGGTATCTACGAGCAGTACTTC
clone_size: .; d_call: TRBD2; j_call: TRBJ2-7; v_call: TRBV27; cdr3_aa: CASSLGLATYEQYF; cdr3_nt: TGTGCCAGCAGTTTGGGACTAGCCACCTACGAGCAGTACTTC
clone_size: once; d_call: .; j_call: TRBJ1-2; v_call: TRBV27; cdr3_aa: CASRFSGIISEVGRDGYTF; cdr3_nt: TGTGCCAGCAGATTTTCGGGAATTATTTCTGAAGTAGGGAGGGATGGCTACACCTTC
clone_size: .; d_call: TRBD1; j_call: TRBJ2-1; v_call: TRBV6-6; cdr3_aa: CASSYSRTGTHEQFF; cdr3_nt: TGTGCCAGCAGTTACTCAAGGACAGGGACCCATGAGCAGTTCTTC
clone_size: .; d_call: .; j_call: TRBJ2-3; v_call: TRBV6-1; cdr3_aa: CASSEGRGADTQYF; cdr3_nt: TGTGCCAGCAGTGAAGGGAGGGGCGCAGATACGCAGTATTTT
clone_size: .; d_call: .; j_call: TRBJ1-2; v_call: TRBV9; cdr3_aa: CASSVATGPYGYTF; cdr3_nt: TGTGCCAGCAGCGTAGCAACTGGGCCCTATGGCTACACCTTC
clone_size: .; d_call: .; j_call: TRBJ2-7; v_call: TRBV27; cdr3_aa: CASSLETASYEQYF; cdr3_nt: TGTGCCAGCAGTTTAGAGACAGCTTCCTACGAGCAGTACTTC
clone_size: .; d_call: TRBD1; j_call: TRBJ2-1; v_call: TRBV5-1; cdr3_aa: CASSAGTGGKNNEQFF; cdr3_nt: TGCGCCAGCAGCGCTGGGACAGGGGGCAAGAACAATGAGCAGTTCTTC
clone_size: .; d_call: .; j_call: TRBJ2-6; v_call: TRBV5-4; cdr3_aa: CASSPDSSSGANVLTF; cdr3_nt: TGTGCCAGCAGCCCGGACAGCTCCTCTGGGGCCAACGTCCTGACTTTC
clone_size: .; d_call: .; j_call: TRBJ2-5; v_call: TRBV6-6; cdr3_aa: CASSVFREFQETQYF; cdr3_nt: TGTGCCAGCAGTGTCTTTCGGGAGTTCCAAGAGACCCAGTACTTC
clone_size: .; d_call: .; j_call: TRBJ2-1; v_call: TRBV21-1; cdr3_aa: CASSNSQEFYNEQFF; cdr3_nt: TGTGCCAGCAGCAATTCACAGGAGTTTTACAATGAGCAGTTCTTC
clone_size: .; d_call: .; j_call: TRBJ2-3; v_call: TRBV11-2; cdr3_aa: CASSRLPGEDTQYF; cdr3_nt: TGTGCCAGCAGCCGACTTCCGGGTGAAGATACGCAGTATTTT
clone_size: .; d_call: TRBD2; j_call: TRBJ2-2; v_call: TRBV15; cdr3_aa: CATSRDRVGGAFGELFF; cdr3_nt: TGTGCCACCAGCAGAGATCGCGTGGGAGGGGCTTTCGGGGAGCTGTTTTTT
clone_size: .; d_call: .; j_call: TRBJ1-2; v_call: TRBV7-8; cdr3_aa: CASSFRATGGYTF; cdr3_nt: TGTGCCAGCAGCTTTAGGGCCACGGGCGGCTACACCTTC
clone_size: .; d_call: TRBD2; j_call: TRBJ2-1; v_call: TRBV2; cdr3_aa: CASSEKTGGSEQFF; cdr3_nt: TGTGCCAGCAGTGAAAAGACGGGGGGGAGTGAGCAGTTCTTC
clone_size: .; d_call: .; j_call: TRBJ2-3; v_call: TRBV7-9; cdr3_aa: CASSQAETDTDTQYF; cdr3_nt: TGTGCCAGCAGCCAAGCGGAAACTGACACAGATACGCAGTATTTT
clone_size: .; d_call: .; j_call: TRBJ2-7; v_call: TRBV5-4; cdr3_aa: CASSFGGEQYF; cdr3_nt: TGTGCCAGCAGCTTTGGGGGGGAGCAGTACTTC
clone_size: .; d_call: .; j_call: TRBJ2-7; v_call: TRBV14; cdr3_aa: CASSPGLSYEQYF; cdr3_nt: TGTGCCAGCAGCCCGGGACTTTCCTACGAGCAGTACTTC
clone_size: .; d_call: TRBD1; j_call: TRBJ1-2; v_call: TRBV7-9; cdr3_aa: CASSPGAGGIYGYTF; cdr3_nt: TGTGCCAGCAGCCCAGGTGCAGGGGGTATTTATGGCTACACCTTC
clone_size: .; d_call: TRBD1; j_call: TRBJ2-7; v_call: TRBV10-3; cdr3_aa: CAISVNLGQLKEQYF; cdr3_nt: TGTGCCATCAGTGTGAATTTGGGACAGCTGAAGGAGCAGTACTTC
clone_size: .; d_call: .; j_call: TRBJ2-3; v_call: TRBV10-1; cdr3_aa: CASSDRPADTQYF; cdr3_nt: TGCGCCAGCAGTGACCGGCCGGCGGATACGCAGTATTTT
clone_size: .; d_call: .; j_call: TRBJ2-3; v_call: TRBV27; cdr3_aa: CASSIGTNTDTQYF; cdr3_nt: TGTGCCAGCAGCATCGGGACCAACACAGATACGCAGTATTTT
clone_size: .; d_call: .; j_call: TRBJ1-3; v_call: TRBV7-2; cdr3_aa: CASSLSYRVPGNTIYF; cdr3_nt: TGTGCCAGCAGCTTATCCTACAGGGTACCTGGAAACACCATATATTTT
clone_size: .; d_call: TRBD1; j_call: TRBJ1-3; v_call: TRBV5-1; cdr3_aa: CASSLGTGLNTIYF; cdr3_nt: TGCGCCAGCAGCTTGGGGACAGGGTTAAACACCATATATTTT
clone_size: few; d_call: .; j_call: TRBJ1-2; v_call: TRBV7-9; cdr3_aa: CASSLVAGNYGYTF; cdr3_nt: TGTGCCAGCAGCTTAGTAGCAGGGAACTATGGCTACACCTTC
clone_size: .; d_call: TRBD2; j_call: TRBJ2-3; v_call: TRBV9; cdr3_aa: CASSADSGLAGGDTQYF; cdr3_nt: TGTGCCAGCAGCGCCGACTCGGGACTAGCGGGAGGAGATACGCAGTATTTT
clone_size: .; d_call: TRBD2; j_call: TRBJ2-7; v_call: TRBV27; cdr3_aa: CASSWGLADEQYF; cdr3_nt: TGTGCCAGCAGCTGGGGACTAGCGGACGAGCAGTACTTC
clone_size: few; d_call: TRBD1; j_call: TRBJ2-7; v_call: TRBV6-1; cdr3_aa: CASSEEGQGFHEQYF; cdr3_nt: TGTGCCAGCAGTGAGGAGGGACAGGGGTTCCACGAGCAGTACTTC
clone_size: .; d_call: .; j_call: TRBJ2-7; v_call: TRBV7-2; cdr3_aa: CASTYSGTSYEQYF; cdr3_nt: TGTGCCAGCACCTATTCCGGGACAAGCTACGAGCAGTACTTC
clone_size: few; d_call: TRBD1; j_call: TRBJ2-7; v_call: TRBV27; cdr3_aa: CASGYGDRANEQYF; cdr3_nt: TGTGCCAGCGGTTACGGGGACAGGGCTAACGAGCAGTACTTC
clone_size: .; d_call: TRBD1; j_call: TRBJ1-3; v_call: TRBV5-1; cdr3_aa: CASSPGTGALSGNTIYF; cdr3_nt: TGCGCCAGCAGCCCCGGGACAGGGGCTCTCTCTGGAAACACCATATATTTT
clone_size: .; d_call: .; j_call: TRBJ2-3; v_call: TRBV12-5; cdr3_aa: CASGLPPGARSDTQYF; cdr3_nt: TGTGCTAGTGGTTTGCCCCCAGGGGCCAGGTCAGATACGCAGTATTTT
clone_size: .; d_call: .; j_call: TRBJ2-3; v_call: TRBV7-9; cdr3_aa: CASSSLTWGGTDTQYF; cdr3_nt: TGTGCCAGCAGCTCCCTTACCTGGGGTGGCACAGATACGCAGTATTTT
clone_size: once; d_call: .; j_call: TRBJ1-5; v_call: TRBV29-1; cdr3_aa: CSVLGAEHQPQHF; cdr3_nt: TGCAGCGTCCTGGGAGCGGAACATCAGCCCCAGCATTTT
clone_size: few; d_call: .; j_call: TRBJ2-7; v_call: TRBV27; cdr3_aa: CASSQQGFSYEQYF; cdr3_nt: TGTGCCAGCAGTCAACAGGGTTTCTCCTACGAGCAGTACTTC
clone_size: .; d_call: .; j_call: TRBJ2-7; v_call: TRBV6-6; cdr3_aa: CASSQGSLGEQYF; cdr3_nt: TGTGCCAGCAGCCAGGGGTCGCTTGGGGAGCAGTACTTC
clone_size: medium-sized; d_call: .; j_call: TRBJ2-2; v_call: TRBV7-9; cdr3_aa: CASSILLGTGELFF; cdr3_nt: TGTGCCAGCAGCATTCTTCTTGGCACCGGGGAGCTGTTTTTT
clone_size: .; d_call: TRBD2; j_call: TRBJ2-5; v_call: TRBV7-9; cdr3_aa: CASSSSGGRGLGETQYF; cdr3_nt: TGTGCCAGCAGCTCCTCCGGCGGGAGGGGTTTGGGAGAGACCCAGTACTTC
clone_size: few; d_call: .; j_call: TRBJ2-1; v_call: TRBV7-9; cdr3_aa: CASSPGLSHEQFF; cdr3_nt: TGTGCCAGCAGCCCCGGACTGAGCCATGAGCAGTTCTTC
clone_size: .; d_call: .; j_call: TRBJ2-1; v_call: TRBV7-9; cdr3_aa: CASSLVNKDEQFF; cdr3_nt: TGTGCCAGCAGCTTAGTCAATAAGGATGAGCAGTTCTTC
clone_size: .; d_call: .; j_call: TRBJ1-1; v_call: TRBV9; cdr3_aa: CASSEASNGGTEAFF; cdr3_nt: TGTGCCAGCAGCGAGGCTTCCAATGGAGGGACTGAAGCTTTCTTT
clone_size: .; d_call: .; j_call: TRBJ2-1; v_call: TRBV19; cdr3_aa: CASSITVLANNEQFF; cdr3_nt: TGTGCCAGTAGTATTACGGTCCTAGCGAACAATGAGCAGTTCTTC
clone_size: .; d_call: TRBD2; j_call: TRBJ2-7; v_call: TRBV27; cdr3_aa: CASSLSGAGVGEQYF; cdr3_nt: TGTGCCAGCAGTTTATCTGGTGCGGGAGTAGGTGAGCAGTACTTC
clone_size: few; d_call: .; j_call: TRBJ1-6; v_call: TRBV4-1; cdr3_aa: CASSPSPVGSRSPLHF; cdr3_nt: TGCGCCAGCAGCCCGTCCCCGGTTGGGAGTCGATCACCCCTCCACTTT
clone_size: .; d_call: .; j_call: TRBJ2-7; v_call: TRBV27; cdr3_aa: CASSFGVGEQYF; cdr3_nt: TGTGCCAGCAGTTTTGGGGTTGGCGAGCAGTACTTC